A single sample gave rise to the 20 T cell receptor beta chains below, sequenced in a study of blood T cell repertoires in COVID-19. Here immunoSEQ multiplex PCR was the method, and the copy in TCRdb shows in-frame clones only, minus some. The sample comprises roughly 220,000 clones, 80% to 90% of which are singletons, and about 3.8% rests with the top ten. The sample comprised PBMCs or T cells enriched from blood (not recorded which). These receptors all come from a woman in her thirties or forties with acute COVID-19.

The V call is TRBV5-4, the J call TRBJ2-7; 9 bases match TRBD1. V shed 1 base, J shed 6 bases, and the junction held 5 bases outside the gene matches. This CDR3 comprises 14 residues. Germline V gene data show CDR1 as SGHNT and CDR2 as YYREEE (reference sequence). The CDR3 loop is CASSLSLQGAEQYF. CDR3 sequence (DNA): TGTGCCAGCAGCTTGTCGTTACAGGGGGCCGAGCAGTACTTC.

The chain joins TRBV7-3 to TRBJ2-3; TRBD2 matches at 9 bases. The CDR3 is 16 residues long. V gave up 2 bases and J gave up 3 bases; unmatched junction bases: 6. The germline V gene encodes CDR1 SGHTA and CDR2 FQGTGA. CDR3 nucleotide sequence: TGTGCCAGCAGCTTAGGTGGTAGCGGGAGAACAGATACGCAGTATTTT. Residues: CASSLGGSGRTDTQYF. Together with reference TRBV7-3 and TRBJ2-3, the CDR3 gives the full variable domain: GAGVSQTPSNKVTEKGKYVELRCDPISGHTALYWYRQSLGQGPEFLIYFQGTGAADDSGLPNDRFFAVRPEGSVSTLKIQRTERGDSAVYLCASSLGGSGRTDTQYFGPGTRLTVL.

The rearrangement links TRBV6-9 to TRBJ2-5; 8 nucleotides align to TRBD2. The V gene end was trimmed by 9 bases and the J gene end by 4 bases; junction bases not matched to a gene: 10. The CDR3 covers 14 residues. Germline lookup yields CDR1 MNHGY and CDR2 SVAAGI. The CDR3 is CASRGGGSAETQYF. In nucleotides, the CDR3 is TGTGCCAGTCGGGGGGGCGGGAGCGCAGAGACCCAGTACTTC.

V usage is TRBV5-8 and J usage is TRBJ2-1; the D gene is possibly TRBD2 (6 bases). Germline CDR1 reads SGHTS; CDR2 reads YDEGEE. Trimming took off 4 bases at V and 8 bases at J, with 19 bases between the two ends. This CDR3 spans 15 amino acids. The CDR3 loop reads CASSLPGDEVDEQFF. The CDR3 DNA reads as TGTGCCAGCAGCCTACCGGGAGACGAAGTAGATGAGCAGTTCTTC.

Here the CDR3 reads CASSQVDSSMNTEAFF. DNA of the CDR3: TGTGCCAGCAGCCAAGTCGACAGTTCCATGAACACTGAAGCTTTCTTT. This chain links TRBV4-2 with TRBJ1-1, with D maybe TRBD1 (5 bases). Between the trimmed V and J ends, which lost 1 base and 0 bases, there was a span of 12 bases. The CDR3 contains 16 residues. CDR1 is LGHNA, CDR2 YNFKEQ, per germline.

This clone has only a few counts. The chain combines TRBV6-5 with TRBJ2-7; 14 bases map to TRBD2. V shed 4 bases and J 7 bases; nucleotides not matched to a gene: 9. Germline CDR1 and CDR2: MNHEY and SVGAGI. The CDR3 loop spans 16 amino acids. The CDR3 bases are TGTGCCAGCAGTTTGCACGCGGGACTAGCGGGAGAGGAGCAGTACTTC. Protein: CASSLHAGLAGEEQYF.

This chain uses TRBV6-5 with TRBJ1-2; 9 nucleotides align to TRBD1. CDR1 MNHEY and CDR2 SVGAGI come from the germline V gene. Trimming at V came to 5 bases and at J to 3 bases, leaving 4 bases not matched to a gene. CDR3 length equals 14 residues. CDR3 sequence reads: CASSRGTGHYGYTF. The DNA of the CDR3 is TGTGCCAGCAGTCGAGGGACAGGGCACTATGGCTACACCTTC.

This chain's CDR3 is CASTPGSRLTITYEQYF. The DNA for the CDR3 is TGTGCCAGCACCCCGGGAAGTAGGCTAACTATTACCTACGAGCAGTACTTC. V usage is TRBV11-2 and J usage is TRBJ2-7, with a tentative D call TRBD2 (5 bases). This CDR3 has 17 residues. The V and J ends lost 7 bases and 2 bases respectively, with 24 bases between them. The germline V gene encodes CDR1 SGHAT and CDR2 FQNNGV.

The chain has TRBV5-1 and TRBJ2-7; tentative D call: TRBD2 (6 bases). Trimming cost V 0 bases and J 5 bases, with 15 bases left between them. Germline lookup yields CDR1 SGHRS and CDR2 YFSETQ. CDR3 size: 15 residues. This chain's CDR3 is CASSLGPGLEDEQYF. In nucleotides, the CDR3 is TGCGCCAGCAGCTTGGGACCGGGACTCGAGGACGAGCAGTACTTC.

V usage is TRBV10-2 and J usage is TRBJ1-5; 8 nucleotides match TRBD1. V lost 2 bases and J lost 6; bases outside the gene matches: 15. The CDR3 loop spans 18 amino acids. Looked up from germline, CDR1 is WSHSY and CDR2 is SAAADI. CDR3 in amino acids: CASSEVGIAGGVGQPQHF. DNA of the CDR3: TGCGCCAGCAGTGAGGTAGGGATCGCAGGGGGCGTGGGTCAGCCCCAGCATTTT.

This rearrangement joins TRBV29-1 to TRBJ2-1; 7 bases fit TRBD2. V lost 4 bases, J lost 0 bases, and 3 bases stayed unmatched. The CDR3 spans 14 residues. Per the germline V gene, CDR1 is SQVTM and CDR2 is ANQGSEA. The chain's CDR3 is CSVAAGSSYNEQFF. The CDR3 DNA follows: TGCAGCGTTGCAGCGGGAAGCTCCTACAATGAGCAGTTCTTC.

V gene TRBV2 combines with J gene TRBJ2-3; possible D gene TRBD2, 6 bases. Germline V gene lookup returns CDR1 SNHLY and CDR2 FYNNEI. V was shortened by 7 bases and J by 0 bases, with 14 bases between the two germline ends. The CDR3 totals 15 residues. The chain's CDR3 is CASIRTGASTDTQYF. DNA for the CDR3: TGTGCCAGCATAAGAACGGGAGCTAGCACAGATACGCAGTATTTT.

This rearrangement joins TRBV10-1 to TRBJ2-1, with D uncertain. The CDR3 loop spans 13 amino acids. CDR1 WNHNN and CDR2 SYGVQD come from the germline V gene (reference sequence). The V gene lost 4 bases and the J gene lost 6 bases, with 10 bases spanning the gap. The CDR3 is CASSVSQANEQFF. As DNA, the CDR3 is TGCGCCAGCAGTGTCAGTCAGGCCAATGAGCAGTTCTTC.

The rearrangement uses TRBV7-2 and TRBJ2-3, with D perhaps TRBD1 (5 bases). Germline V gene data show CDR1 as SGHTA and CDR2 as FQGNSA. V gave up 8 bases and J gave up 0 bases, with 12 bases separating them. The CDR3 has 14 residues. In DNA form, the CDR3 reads TGTGCCAGCCGGTGGGGCGGTAGCACAGATACGCAGTATTTT. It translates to CASRWGGSTDTQYF. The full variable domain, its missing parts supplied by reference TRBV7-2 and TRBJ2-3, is GAGVSQSPSNKVTEKGKDVELRCDPISGHTALYWYRQSLGQGLEFLIYFQGNSAPDKSGLPSDRFSAERTGGSVSTLTIQRTQQEDSAVYLCASRWGGSTDTQYFGPGTRLTVL.

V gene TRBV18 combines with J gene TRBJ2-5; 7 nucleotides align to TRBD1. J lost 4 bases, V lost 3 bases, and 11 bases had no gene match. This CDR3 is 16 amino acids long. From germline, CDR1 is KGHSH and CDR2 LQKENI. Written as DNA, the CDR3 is TGTGCCAGCTCACCGCTAGGGGGCAAATTTGGAGAGACCCAGTACTTC. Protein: CASSPLGGKFGETQYF.

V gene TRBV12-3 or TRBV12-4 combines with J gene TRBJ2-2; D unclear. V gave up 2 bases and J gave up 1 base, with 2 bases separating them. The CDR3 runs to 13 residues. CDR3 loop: CASSLQNTGELFF. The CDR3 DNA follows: TGTGCCAGCAGTTTACAGAACACCGGGGAGCTGTTTTTT.

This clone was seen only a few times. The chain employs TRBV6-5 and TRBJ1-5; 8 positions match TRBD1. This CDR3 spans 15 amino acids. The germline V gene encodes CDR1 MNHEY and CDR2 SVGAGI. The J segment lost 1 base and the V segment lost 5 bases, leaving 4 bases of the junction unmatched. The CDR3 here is CASSTGGLSNQPQHF. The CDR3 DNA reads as TGTGCCAGCAGTACAGGGGGGTTAAGCAATCAGCCCCAGCATTTT.

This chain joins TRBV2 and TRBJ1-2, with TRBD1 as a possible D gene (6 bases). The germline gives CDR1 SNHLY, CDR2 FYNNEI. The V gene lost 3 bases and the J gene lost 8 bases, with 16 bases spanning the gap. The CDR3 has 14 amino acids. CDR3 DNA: TGTGCCAGCAGTGACCACAGGGAGTTGGAGGGCTACACCTTC. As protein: CASSDHRELEGYTF.

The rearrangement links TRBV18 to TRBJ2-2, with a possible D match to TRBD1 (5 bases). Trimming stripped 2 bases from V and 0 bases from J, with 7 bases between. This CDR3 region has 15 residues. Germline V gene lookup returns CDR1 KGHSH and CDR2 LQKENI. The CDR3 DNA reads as TGTGCCAGCTCACCAGCGACAGCGAACACCGGGGAGCTGTTTTTT. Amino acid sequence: CASSPATANTGELFF.

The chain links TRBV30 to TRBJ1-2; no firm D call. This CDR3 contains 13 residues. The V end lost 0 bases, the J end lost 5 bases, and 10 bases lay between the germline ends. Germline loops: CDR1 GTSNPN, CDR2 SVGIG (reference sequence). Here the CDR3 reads CAWSVSVAYGYTF. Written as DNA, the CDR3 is TGTGCCTGGAGTGTATCCGTAGCTTATGGCTACACCTTC. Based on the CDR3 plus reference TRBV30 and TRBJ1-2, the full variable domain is SQTIHQWPATLVQPVGSPLSLECTVEGTSNPNLYWYRQAAGRGLQLLFYSVGIGQISSEVPQNLSASRPQDRQFILSSKKLLLSDSGFYLCAWSVSVAYGYTFGSGTRLTVV.